This passage covers 30 T cell receptor beta chains from one sample sequenced in a study of tumor and adjacent non-tumor tissue in lung cancer. RNA was extracted from bulk tissue without any cell sorting. The normal lung tissue was taken more than 3 cm from the tumor edge. The library came from three nested PCR rounds adapted from ARM-PCR protocols. MiXCR, run by TCRdb on the multiplex PCR reads, gives a single entry per CDR3 protein. The table includes around 82,000 distinct CDR3 sequences, approximately 80% detected once. The sample was distant non-tumor lung tissue. The receptor source for this set is a man in his sixties with non-small cell lung cancer.

As concerns this clonotype: It may be a read error: a sequence one base away is much more abundant. Here the CDR3 reads CASSRHPGGPTDTQYF. The CDR3 DNA reads as TGTGCCAGCAGCCGCCACCCGGGAGGGCCGACAGATACGCAGTATTTT. The chain recombines TRBV28 with TRBJ2-3; TRBD2 agrees at 8 bases. J gave up 3 bases and V 6 bases, and 11 bases lay outside the gene matches. From germline, CDR1 is MDHEN and CDR2 SYDVKM. The CDR3 runs to 16 residues.

Details on this clonotype: One junction end does not reproduce the germline sequence, and a read error may be involved. This chain links TRBV11-2 with TRBJ2-5; TRBD2 is a possible D gene (7 bases). Germline V lookup: CDR1 SGHAT, CDR2 FQNNGV. The CDR3 is made up of 16 amino acids. CDR3 DNA: TGTGCCTGCAGCTCCACAATGGGGGGGCCAAAGGAGAGCCATTACTTC. Encoded protein: CACSSTMGGPKESHYF.

In the case of this clonotype: The germline gene is not matched at one end of the junction; a read error may be the cause. The V and J genes are TRBV11-2 and TRBJ1-6; TRBD1 agrees at 9 bases. The CDR3 consists of 15 residues. Germline CDR1 and CDR2: SGHAT and FQNNGV. The CDR3 spells CASSLETGGCSHLHF. DNA for the CDR3: TGTGCCAGCAGTTTAGAAACAGGGGGCTGTTCACACCTCCACTTT. The full variable domain, in which reference TRBV11-2 and TRBJ1-6 provide the parts outside the CDR3, is EAGVAQSPRYKIIEKRQSVAFWCNPISGHATLYWYQQILGQGPKLLIQFQNNGVVDDSQLPKDRFSAERLKGVDSTLKIQPAKLEDSAVYLCASSLETGGCSHLHFGNGTRLTVT.

A single count supports this clonotype. The chain uses TRBV15 and TRBJ2-5, with D possibly TRBD2 on 6 matching bases. The V gene's germline CDR1 is LNHNV and CDR2 YYDKDF (reference sequence). Trimming left V 0 bases short and J 14 bases short, with 13 bases between. The CDR3 extends over 12 amino acids. The DNA of the CDR3 is TGTGCCACCAGCAGAGATGAGCGGGTCCACTACTTC. It is translated as CATSRDERVHYF. The whole variable domain, filled in from reference TRBV15 and TRBJ2-5, reads DAMVIQNPRYQVTQFGKPVTLSCSQTLNHNVMYWYQQKSSQAPKLLFHYYDKDFNNEADTPDNFQSRRPNTSFCFLDIRSPGLGDTAMYLCATSRDERVHYFGPGTRLLVL.

A few counts support this clonotype. A much larger clone lies one base from this, so it may be a read error. The chain is built from TRBV4-3 and TRBJ2-5, with 8 nucleotides matching TRBD1. CDR1 and CDR2 from the germline V gene are LGHNA and YSLEER. The CDR3 totals 15 residues. In DNA form, the CDR3 reads TGCACCAGCAGCCAAGATCTACAGGGGGTAGAGACCCAGTACTTC. Its protein product is CTSSQDLQGVETQYF.

This clonotype appeared a single time. The CDR3 end shows no conserved phenylalanine or tryptophan, and so a read error is likely. The chain joins TRBV20-1 to TRBJ1-5; 8 nucleotides match TRBD1. This CDR3 comprises 15 residues. Germline V gene sequence: CDR1 DFQATT, CDR2 SNEGSKA (reference sequence). V was pared by 6 bases and J by 0 bases, with 7 bases of the junction left unmatched. The chain's CDR3 is CSAKDRVSSNQPQHY. The DNA of the CDR3 is TGCAGTGCGAAGGACAGGGTTAGTAGCAATCAGCCCCAGCATTAT.

Remarks on this clonotype: The junction departs from the called germline gene at one end, perhaps through a read error. The V call is TRBV4-3, the J call TRBJ2-6; weak D call: TRBD1 (5 bases). The CDR3 is 16 amino acids. Per the germline V gene, CDR1 is LGHNA and CDR2 is YSLEER. CDR3 coding DNA: TGCACCAGCAGCCAAGAGGCGGTGTTTGGGGCCATCGTCCTGACTTTC. It specifies CTSSQEAVFGAIVLTF.

Of note for this clonotype: One end of the junction is discordant with germline, which a read error may explain. The rearrangement joins TRBV11-2 to TRBJ2-5; D is ambiguous. Germline assignment: CDR1 SGHAT and CDR2 FQNNGV. The CDR3 consists of 13 residues. As DNA, the CDR3 is TGTGCTAGCAGCTCTACAAGGGAAGATACACAGTACTTC. Translation gives CASSSTREDTQYF.

This clonotype was seen a single time. A junction boundary mismatches the germline segment, possibly from a read error. V gene TRBV6-1 combines with J gene TRBJ1-1; D gene unclear. This CDR3 region has 12 residues. CDR1 is MNHNS and CDR2 is SASEGT in the germline V gene. The CDR3 sequence is CASSSMDTEALF. CDR3 nucleotide sequence: TGTGCCAGCAGTAGCATGGATACTGAAGCTCTCTTT.

The chain recombines TRBV6-5 with TRBJ1-6, with D perhaps matching TRBD1 (6 bases). The CDR3 contains 16 residues. Deletions cut 0 bases from V and 7 bases from J, with 13 bases between. Germline V gene lookup returns CDR1 MNHEY and CDR2 SVGAGI. The CDR3 protein is CASSYSGTRWNSPLHF. CDR3 nucleotide sequence: TGTGCCAGCAGTTACTCCGGGACAAGATGGAATTCACCCCTCCACTTT.

The genes are TRBV11-2 and TRBJ2-1, with no clear D. In germline, CDR1 is SGHAT, CDR2 FQNNGV. Deletions cut 0 bases from V and 10 bases from J, with 10 bases between. This CDR3 has 13 residues. CDR3 sequence (DNA): TGTGCCAGCAGCTTAGAGGCAGGCGGCGAGCAGTTCTTC. This codes for CASSLEAGGEQFF.

For this clonotype: This may be a read error: a much more frequent sequence differs by one nucleotide. This chain uses TRBV9 with TRBJ1-5; D not resolved. Judging by the DNA end, TRBJ2-3 fits better; the J call may be wrong. The germline V gene encodes CDR1 SGDLS and CDR2 YYNGEE. The CDR3 has 16 residues. The CDR3, as DNA: TGTGCCAGCAGCACCGCTCAGAAGAATAGCAATCAGCCCCAGTATTTT. This translates into CASSTAQKNSNQPQYF.

This clonotype was detected many times. This rearrangement joins TRBV20-1 to TRBJ2-7, with D perhaps being TRBD1 or TRBD2 (5 bases each). This CDR3 contains 12 residues. With 7 bases removed from V and 6 bases from J, the gap between germline ends came to 16 bases. Looked up from germline, CDR1 is DFQATT and CDR2 is SNEGSKA (reference sequence). The CDR3 DNA follows: TGCAGTGTCGGGGCCACCGAACTCGAGCAGTACTTC. As protein: CSVGATELEQYF.

As for this clonotype: This may arise from a read error, as a much more abundant clone is one base away. J is TRBJ1-5 and V is TRBV12-3 or TRBV12-4, with no clear D. V was shortened by 3 bases and J by 0 bases, with 12 bases between the two germline ends. CDR3 size: 16 residues. Here the CDR3 DNA reads TGTGCCAGCAGTTTGCGGGCTGCGAATAGCAATCAGCCCCAGCATTTT. This codes for CASSLRAANSNQPQHF.

Points on this clonotype: Without the conserved terminal phenylalanine or tryptophan, this CDR3 likely stems from a read error. The DNA is omitted, as the CDR3 cannot be located on it reliably, and the CDR3 follows TCRdb's listing. The V and J genes are TRBV11-2 and TRBJ1-3; the D call in the table, TRBD1, was not verified against the DNA. With termini counted, the CDR3 has 16 amino acids. CDR1 is SGHAT and CDR2 is FQNNGV in the germline V gene. CDR3 sequence reads: CASSLPHAGTENTLYL.

Concerning this clonotype itself: At one end the junction does not follow the germline gene, possibly because of a read error. The CDR3 region is CAGSSTGRVTQYF. The DNA of the CDR3 is TGTGCCGGCAGTTCGACAGGGAGAGTTACGCAGTATTTT. The chain employs TRBV6-5 and TRBJ2-3; 7 nucleotides agree with TRBD1. From germline, CDR1 is MNHEY and CDR2 SVGAGI. This CDR3 comprises 13 residues.

The J gene is TRBJ2-3, the V gene TRBV6-2 or TRBV6-3; D not certain. Germline lookup yields CDR1 MNHEY and CDR2 SVGEGT. The ends were cut back, 8 bases at V and 2 bases at J, with 14 bases in the middle. The CDR3 sequence is 14 residues long. In DNA, the CDR3 is TGTGCCAGCCTGATTCACCTTTCCACAGATACGCAGTATTTT. Amino acids: CASLIHLSTDTQYF.

The sample holds one count of this clonotype. This chain uses TRBV5-1 with TRBJ2-2; TRBD1 is a possible D gene (6 bases). V was cut by 4 bases and J by 10 bases, with 26 bases left in between. CDR1 and CDR2 from the germline V gene are SGHRS and YFSETQ. The CDR3 sequence is 17 residues long. The CDR3 DNA follows: TGCGCCAGCAGCGAAAACTCCGGGACATCGAACACCACGGAGCTGTTTTTT. This encodes CASSENSGTSNTTELFF.

About this clonotype itself: A junction end diverges from the germline sequence, so it may reflect a read error. The rearrangement uses TRBV5-1 and TRBJ2-3; no definite D call. CDR1 SGHRS and CDR2 YFSETQ come from the germline V gene. The CDR3 is 14 residues long. The CDR3 region has the DNA TGCACCAGCAACTTGGCCTTGGCAACAGATACGCAGTATTTT. It yields the protein CTSNLALATDTQYF. The whole variable domain, remainder taken from reference TRBV5-1 and TRBJ2-3, is KAGVTQTPRYLIKTRGQQVTLSCSPISGHRSVSWYQQTPGQGLQFLFEYFSETQRNKGNFPGRFSGRQFSNSRSEMNVSTLELGDSALYLCTSNLALATDTQYFGPGTRLTVL.

About this clonotype: No conserved phenylalanine or tryptophan is present at the end of the CDR3, so a read error is the likely explanation. The V call is TRBV4-3, the J call TRBJ2-1; TRBD2 agrees at 7 bases. The CDR3 length is 15 residues. CDR1 and CDR2 (germline): LGHNA, YSLEER. The CDR3 DNA reads as TGCGCAAGCAGCCAGGTGCGAAGACTAGCCAATGAGCAGTTCTTA. Protein: CASSQVRRLANEQFL.

Regarding this clonotype: Likely a read error: the CDR3 ends without its conserved phenylalanine or tryptophan. V and J are TRBV20-1 and TRBJ2-2, with TRBD2 matching 9 bases. There are 14 residues in the CDR3. Germline CDR1 DFQATT, CDR2 SNEGSKA (reference sequence). Written as DNA, the CDR3 is TGCAATCCCACGAGCGGGGGGAGCACCGGGGAGCTGTTTATT. Translation gives CNPTSGGSTGELFI.

This clonotype was seen only a few times. At one boundary the junction diverges from the germline segment, which might be a read error. This rearrangement joins TRBV11-2 to TRBJ2-6; 11 bases align to TRBD2. This CDR3 is 18 amino acids long. The germline V gene has CDR1 SGHAT and CDR2 FQNNGV. The DNA for the CDR3 is TGTACCAGCAGTCCAACTAGCGGGGGAGCTACTGGGGCTAACGTCCTGACTTTC. This translates into CTSSPTSGGATGANVLTF.

This clonotype was detected a few times. The gene calls are TRBV20-1 and TRBJ1-6, with D uncertain. The CDR3 is 14 residues long. Germline CDR1 reads DFQATT; CDR2 reads SNEGSKA (reference sequence). V was pared by 4 bases and J by 10 bases, with 17 bases between. The DNA for the CDR3 is TGCAGTGCTATCCGCGACGGGAACGGGTCACCCCTCCACTTT. This sequence encodes CSAIRDGNGSPLHF.

The sample holds many counts of this clonotype. This chain connects TRBV20-1 to TRBJ2-7; unclear D gene. This CDR3 contains 15 residues. The V gene's germline CDR1 is DFQATT and CDR2 SNEGSKA (reference sequence). The germline V and J ends were trimmed by 0 bases and 0 bases, with 12 bases remaining between them. CDR3 region: CSARDLAESSYEQYF. DNA of the CDR3: TGCAGTGCTAGAGATTTGGCCGAGAGCTCCTACGAGCAGTACTTC.

CDR3 region: CASSSRGAGGYGARELFF. CDR3 nucleotides: TGTGCCAGCAGCTCCCGGGGAGCGGGGGGATACGGAGCCCGGGAGCTGTTTTTT. The chain links TRBV11-3 to TRBJ2-2; 9 bases are a match to TRBD2. Germline CDR1 is SGHNT and CDR2 is YENEEA. J lost 9 bases, V lost 4 bases, and 18 bases had no gene match. This CDR3 comprises 18 residues.

A word on this clonotype: One junction end disagrees with the germline gene, perhaps due to a read error. The rearrangement links TRBV6-2 or TRBV6-3 to TRBJ2-3, with D unresolved. Germline assignment: CDR1 MNHEY and CDR2 SVGEGT. This CDR3 has 17 residues. CDR3 amino acids: CASSYVAARRGTDTQYF. CDR3 nucleotides: TGTGCTAGCAGTTACGTGGCAGCCAGGCGCGGCACAGATACGCAGTATTTT.

As concerns this clonotype: One end of the junction does not line up with germline, which may come from a read error. This CDR3 reads CASSSISYREVFF. The CDR3 DNA reads as TGTGCCAGCAGTAGTATTAGTTATCGGGAAGTTTTCTTT. The chain combines TRBV6-5 with TRBJ1-1, with D uncertain. CDR1 and CDR2 from the germline V gene are MNHEY and SVGAGI. This CDR3 has 13 amino acids.

This clonotype was observed once. A much larger clonotype is one base distant, so this may be a read error. V gene TRBV7-9 combines with J gene TRBJ2-1; D might be TRBD1 (5 bases). This CDR3 spans 19 amino acids. V lost 0 bases and J 1 base, leaving 19 bases between the germline ends. Germline CDR1 is SEHNR and CDR2 is FQNEAQ (reference sequence). CDR3 in DNA: TGTGCCAGCAGCTTAGCCTCTAGGGGCCCCGAGAGGTCCTACAATGAGCAGTTCTTC. Translated: CASSLASRGPERSYNEQFF.

CDR3 in amino acids: CSNSMDSPSTDTQYF. The CDR3 coding sequence is TGCTCCAACAGCATGGACAGTCCGAGCACAGATACGCAGTATTTT. The rearrangement links TRBV5-1 to TRBJ2-3, with D perhaps matching TRBD1 (6 bases). Germline V gene sequence: CDR1 SGHRS, CDR2 YFSETQ. The CDR3 extends over 15 amino acids.

For this clonotype: Likely a read error: the CDR3 ends without its conserved phenylalanine or tryptophan. CDR3 sequence reads: CASSMTNAKNIQYL. The CDR3 DNA reads TGCGCCAGCAGCATGACTAATGCCAAAAACATTCAGTACCTC. V and J are TRBV5-1 and TRBJ2-4; possible D gene TRBD2, 5 bases. V was cut by 4 bases and J by 1 base, with 9 bases left in between. Germline V gene data show CDR1 as SGHRS and CDR2 as YFSETQ. The CDR3 totals 14 residues.